A single sample is the source of the 27 T cell receptor beta chains below, sequenced in a study of cytomegalovirus exposure and HLA in healthy donors (dated by TCRdb to about 2017). To prepare the library, the immunoSEQ multiplex PCR assay was applied. A mixture of 60 forward primers for TCR Vbeta segments and 13 reverse primers for TCR Jbeta segments was used in the multiplex PCR. TCRdb carries this immuneACCESS record with in-frame sequences only. Its versions omit some clonotypes, under half of them owing to an unresolved V gene in the studies checked, with the rest unexplained. This sample lists about 170,000 clones; roughly 80% were detected once. The ten largest clones capture approximately 2.4% of the sample. The sample consisted of PBMCs. These receptors came from a male donor in good health and CMV-seronegative.

The rearrangement uses TRBV30 and TRBJ1-6, with no clear D. V was pared by 2 bases and J by 8 bases, with 10 bases between. The CDR3 is 13 amino acids. Per the germline V gene, CDR1 is GTSNPN and CDR2 is SVGIG (reference sequence). CDR3 protein: CAWSRTRDSPLHF. The CDR3 DNA follows: TGTGCCTGGAGTAGGACGAGGGATTCACCCCTCCACTTT.

The chain has TRBV7-2 and TRBJ2-5; D call uncertain. V was cut by 2 bases and J by 5 bases, with 3 bases left in between. The CDR3 covers 11 residues. CDR1 and CDR2 from the germline V gene are SGHTA and FQGNSA. CDR3 sequence reads: CASSLLETQYF. Here the CDR3 DNA reads TGTGCCAGCAGCTTACTGGAGACCCAGTACTTC.

This chain joins TRBV5-6 and TRBJ2-5; perhaps TRBD1 as D (6 bases). Trimming cost V 4 bases and J 5 bases, with 15 bases left between them. CDR3 length equals 14 residues. Germline CDR1 is SGHDT and CDR2 is YYEEEE. CDR3 in DNA: TGTGCCAGCAGCCCTAGGTTGGGGGCTGAGACCCAGTACTTC. Residues: CASSPRLGAETQYF.

V is TRBV6-5 and J is TRBJ1-2, with D maybe TRBD1 (5 bases). This CDR3 is 14 amino acids long. Per the germline V gene, CDR1 is MNHEY and CDR2 is SVGAGI. V was cut by 4 bases and J by 2 bases, with 11 bases left in between. The CDR3 coding sequence is TGTGCCAGCAGTTTCGGACGGGGGAACTATGGCTACACCTTC. This translates into CASSFGRGNYGYTF.

The chain recombines TRBV7-9 with TRBJ1-4, with TRBD1 matching over 8 bases. Trimming at V came to 5 bases and at J to 8 bases, leaving 7 bases not matched to a gene. Germline V gives CDR1 SEHNR, CDR2 FQNEAQ (reference sequence). The CDR3 has 14 residues. The CDR3 is CASSPTGTGEKLFF. The CDR3 DNA reads TGTGCCAGCAGCCCAACAGGGACAGGAGAAAAACTGTTTTTT.

The chain links TRBV12-5 to TRBJ1-5; 7 positions agree with TRBD1. This CDR3 is built from 13 residues. In germline, CDR1 is LGHNT, CDR2 FRNRAP. Losses at the gene ends were 6 bases for V and 6 bases for J; bases not matched to a gene: 5. The CDR3, as DNA: TGTGCTAGTGGCCCCGACAGGGCTCAGCCCCAGCATTTT. Translating it yields CASGPDRAQPQHF.

This sequence joins TRBV5-4 and TRBJ2-7; 10 bases line up with TRBD1. The CDR3 contains 13 residues. Germline-derived CDR1 and CDR2 are SGHNT and YYREEE (reference sequence). With 3 bases clipped from V and 6 bases from J, the junction kept 3 bases outside the gene matches. The CDR3 nucleotides are TGTGCCAGCAGCTCGGGACAGGGGTTCGAGCAGTACTTC. This translates into CASSSGQGFEQYF.

V and J are TRBV29-1 and TRBJ2-7, with D perhaps TRBD1 (5 bases). This CDR3 region has 14 residues. Looked up from germline, CDR1 is SQVTM and CDR2 is ANQGSEA. Deletions cut 2 bases from V and 4 bases from J, with 15 bases between. CDR3 region: CSVEKQGKGYEQYF. The CDR3 DNA is TGCAGCGTTGAAAAGCAGGGAAAGGGTTACGAGCAGTACTTC.

V and J are TRBV13 and TRBJ2-7; D may be TRBD2 (5 bases). The length of the CDR3 is 12 residues. V was clipped by 3 bases and J by 13 bases, with 16 bases between them. Germline V gene lookup returns CDR1 PRHDT and CDR2 FYEKMQ (reference sequence). DNA of the CDR3: TGTGCCAGCAGCTTCTCGAGGACCCGGGGTTACTTC. Residues: CASSFSRTRGYF.

This clone was seen only a few times. The genes are TRBV7-2 and TRBJ2-5; D perhaps matches TRBD2 (6 bases). V was trimmed by 1 base and J by 1 base, leaving 13 bases between them. The CDR3 is made up of 16 amino acids. The germline CDR1 and CDR2 sequences are SGHTA and FQGNSA. The CDR3 DNA sequence: TGTGCCAGCAGCTTAGGGGTGGGGAGGCCCCAAGAGACCCAGTACTTC. This translates into CASSLGVGRPQETQYF.

V is TRBV14 and J is TRBJ1-5, with D perhaps matching TRBD1 (5 bases). V was clipped by 0 bases and J by 0 bases, with 18 bases between them. In germline, CDR1 is SGHDN, CDR2 FVKESK. CDR3 length: 19 amino acids. The CDR3 nucleotides are TGTGCCAGCAGCCAAGAAGAAGGGGCCCGAAAAATTAGCAATCAGCCCCAGCATTTT. Its translation: CASSQEEGARKISNQPQHF.

The sample holds one count of this clone. The chain couples TRBV10-1 to TRBJ2-2, with 7 bases that match TRBD1. The CDR3 loop spans 15 amino acids. Germline CDR1 and CDR2: WNHNN and SYGVQD (reference sequence). J gave up 4 bases and V 4 bases, and 6 bases lay outside the gene matches. Here the CDR3 DNA reads TGCGCCAGCAGTGCAGACAGGGTGTCCACCGGGGAGCTGTTTTTT. This sequence encodes CASSADRVSTGELFF.

Comments on this clone: Distinct nucleotide sequences in the sample also encode this CDR3. The gene calls are TRBV5-1 and TRBJ1-4, with no clear D. The germline CDR1 and CDR2 sequences are SGHRS and YFSETQ. Deletions cut 0 bases from V and 0 bases from J, with 6 bases between. The CDR3 runs to 15 residues. The CDR3 region has the DNA TGCGCCAGCAGCTTGGTACCAGCAACTAATGAAAAACTGTTTTTT. Translating gives CASSLVPATNEKLFF.

A single count supports this clone. Its ends do not fully match the called genes, so a read error is possible. The J gene is TRBJ1-1, the V gene TRBV5-6; D gene unclear. This CDR3 is built from 13 residues. Germline-derived CDR1 and CDR2 are SGHDT and YYEEEE. As DNA, the CDR3 is TGTGCCAGCAGCTTAGTTCTGAACAGTGAAGCTTTCTTT. Its translation is CASSLVLNSEAFF.

The chain employs TRBV27 and TRBJ2-5; 9 bases align to TRBD2. Germline V lookup: CDR1 MNHEY, CDR2 SMNVEV (reference sequence). V shed 6 bases and J 6 bases; nucleotides not matched to a gene: 11. This CDR3 region has 15 residues. The CDR3 sequence: CASSQSAGGPKTQYF. The CDR3 nucleotides read TGTGCCAGCAGCCAATCAGCGGGGGGCCCAAAGACCCAGTACTTC.

The chain joins TRBV6-1 to TRBJ1-1; tentative D call: TRBD1 (6 bases). V lost 4 bases and J 5 bases, leaving 14 bases between the germline ends. Germline values: CDR1 MNHNS, CDR2 SASEGT. The CDR3 consists of 14 residues. The CDR3 loop is CASSVGRGSTEAFF. CDR3 coding DNA: TGTGCCAGCAGTGTCGGCAGGGGATCGACTGAAGCTTTCTTT.

V is TRBV10-3 and J is TRBJ1-4; D may be TRBD1 (5 bases). CDR3 size: 13 residues. Trimming removed 8 bases at V and 2 bases at J, with 9 bases between. CDR1 ENHRY and CDR2 SYGVKD come from the germline V gene. Written as DNA, the CDR3 is TGTGCCATCTCGCAGGGTACTAATGAAAAACTGTTTTTT. It specifies CAISQGTNEKLFF.

The chain uses TRBV19 and TRBJ1-2; D is unclear. Trimming took 3 bases from V and 3 from J, leaving 8 bases between them. Germline CDR1 LNHDA, CDR2 SQIVND (reference sequence). CDR3 size: 13 residues. Here the CDR3 DNA reads TGTGCCAGTAGTATTGAGGACTACTATGGCTACACCTTC. Amino acid sequence: CASSIEDYYGYTF.

V gene TRBV11-2 combines with J gene TRBJ1-4, with a weak D call TRBD1 (5 bases). The CDR3 is 14 amino acids. CDR1 is SGHAT, CDR2 FQNNGV, per germline. V gave up 4 bases and J gave up 7 bases, with 13 bases separating them. CDR3 in amino acids: CASSSSGFGEKLFF. In nucleotides, the CDR3 is TGTGCCAGCAGCTCCTCAGGGTTTGGTGAAAAACTGTTTTTT.

The chain recombines TRBV7-9 with TRBJ2-1; 8 bases agree with TRBD1. V shed 5 bases and J 7 bases; nucleotides not matched to a gene: 13. Germline V gene data show CDR1 as SEHNR and CDR2 as FQNEAQ (reference sequence). The CDR3 covers 16 residues. The CDR3 sequence is CASSETTRTGTNEQFF. CDR3 nucleotide sequence: TGTGCCAGCAGCGAAACAACAAGGACAGGGACAAATGAGCAGTTCTTC.

This clone occurred a few times. The chain uses TRBV11-3 and TRBJ2-2, with D maybe TRBD1 (6 bases). V was shortened by 4 bases and J by 11 bases, with 14 bases between the two germline ends. CDR1 is SGHNT and CDR2 is YENEEA in the germline V gene. The CDR3 has 13 amino acids. The CDR3: CASSSSGDTELFF. In nucleotides, the CDR3 is TGTGCCAGCAGCTCTTCCGGGGACACTGAGCTGTTTTTT.

In DNA, the CDR3 is TGCGCCAGCAGCTTGGAGGTTGCCGTGGGGGGGACAAACATTCAGTACTTC. Translated, it gives CASSLEVAVGGTNIQYF. The V and J genes are TRBV5-1 and TRBJ2-4; 7 bases line up with TRBD2. The germline CDR1 and CDR2 sequences are SGHRS and YFSETQ. Losses at the gene ends were 0 bases for V and 6 bases for J; bases not matched to a gene: 12. The CDR3 contains 17 residues. Supplemented by reference TRBV5-1 and TRBJ2-4, the full variable domain reads KAGVTQTPRYLIKTRGQQVTLSCSPISGHRSVSWYQQTPGQGLQFLFEYFSETQRNKGNFPGRFSGRQFSNSRSEMNVSTLELGDSALYLCASSLEVAVGGTNIQYFGAGTRLSVL.

The V and J genes are TRBV6-1 and TRBJ1-1; a weak D match, TRBD1 (5 bases). This CDR3 comprises 13 residues. From germline, CDR1 is MNHNS and CDR2 SASEGT. V lost 7 bases and J lost 1, with 10 bases in between. This chain's CDR3 is CASKGPKNTEAFF. The CDR3 DNA reads as TGTGCCAGCAAGGGGCCGAAGAACACTGAAGCTTTCTTT.

The J gene is TRBJ2-7, the V gene TRBV9; 14 bases are shared with TRBD2. With V trimmed by 4 bases and J by 4 bases, 7 bases remained unmatched. The V gene's germline CDR1 is SGDLS and CDR2 YYNGEE. The CDR3 is 16 amino acids. CDR3 nucleotide sequence: TGTGCCAGCAGCCCCACGACTAGCGGGGGGGAGTACGAGCAGTACTTC. Translating gives CASSPTTSGGEYEQYF.

With respect to this clone: Other DNA sequences of this sample code for an identical CDR3. The rearrangement uses TRBV5-1 and TRBJ1-1; D gene unclear. Germline CDR1 SGHRS, CDR2 YFSETQ. The CDR3 has 14 residues. V gave up 0 bases and J gave up 2 bases, with 8 bases separating them. The CDR3 loop is CASSLGQANTEAFF. CDR3 DNA: TGCGCCAGCAGCTTGGGCCAGGCAAACACTGAAGCTTTCTTT.

The chain carries TRBV6-5 and TRBJ1-2; maybe TRBD1 (5 bases). The V gene's germline CDR1 is MNHEY and CDR2 SVGAGI. This CDR3 has 14 amino acids. Trimming took 6 bases from V and 4 from J, leaving 15 bases between them. The CDR3 sequence is CASSPEPDTYGYTF. The CDR3, as DNA: TGTGCCAGCAGCCCCGAGCCGGACACCTATGGCTACACCTTC.

Only one count was recorded for this clone. The gene calls are TRBV4-1 and TRBJ2-3; D is unresolved. This CDR3 contains 16 residues. The V end lost 1 base, the J end lost 4 bases, and 15 bases lay between the germline ends. Germline CDR1 and CDR2: MGHRA and YSYEKL. Here the CDR3 DNA reads TGCGCCAGCAGCCAAGTATCCCAAAGTCGGGCAGATACGCAGTATTTT. Residues: CASSQVSQSRADTQYF.